This section outlines one TCR beta chain sequence together with its context. The target antigen is unknown. Sequencing of TCRB used Survey level resolution. Produced via immunoSEQ multiplex PCR; TCRdb's table is partial and in-frame only. The sample has some 6,700 clones, roughly 84% seen once. These data originate in a study of follicular helper T cells after annual influenza vaccination. Study context: Some donors were sampled over the 2013-2014, 2014-2015 and 2015-2016 vaccinations. Broader study findings: Day 7 ICOS+CD38+ clones were most often found later in ICOS-CD38- cTfh cells. For non-cTfh compartments, undersampling could not be ruled out.

The CDR3 consists of 13 residues. Trimming removed 2 bases from V and 5 bases from J, with 12 bases in between. Looked up from germline, CDR1 is GTSNPN and CDR2 is SVGIG (reference sequence). Time point described: 2015-2016 season, 7 days after influenza vaccination. The clonotype was recovered from an adult who received the influenza vaccine. The specimen comprised CXCR5- memory CD4+ T cells sorted from blood, sampled 7 days after influenza vaccination. V gene TRBV30 combines with J gene TRBJ1-1; no clear D. CDR3 residues: CAWSYKGQTEAFF. For the CDR3, the DNA is TGTGCCTGGAGTTACAAGGGTCAAACTGAAGCTTTCTTT. Drawing the rest from reference TRBV30 and TRBJ1-1, the complete variable domain is SQTIHQWPATLVQPVGSPLSLECTVEGTSNPNLYWYRQAAGRGLQLLFYSVGIGQISSEVPQNLSASRPQDRQFILSSKKLLLSDSGFYLCAWSYKGQTEAFFGQGTRLTVV.